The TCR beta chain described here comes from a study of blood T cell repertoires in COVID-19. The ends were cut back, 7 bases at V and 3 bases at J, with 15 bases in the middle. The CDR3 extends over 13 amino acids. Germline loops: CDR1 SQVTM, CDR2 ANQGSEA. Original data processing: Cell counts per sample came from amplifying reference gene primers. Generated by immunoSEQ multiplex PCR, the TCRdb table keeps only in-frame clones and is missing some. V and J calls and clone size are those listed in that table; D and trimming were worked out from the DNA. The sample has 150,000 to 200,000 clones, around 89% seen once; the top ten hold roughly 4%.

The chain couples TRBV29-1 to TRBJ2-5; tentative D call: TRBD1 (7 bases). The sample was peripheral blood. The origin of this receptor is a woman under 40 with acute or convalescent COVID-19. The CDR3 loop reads CSAEPGGKETQYF. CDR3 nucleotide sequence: TGCAGCGCAGAGCCAGGGGGGAAAGAGACCCAGTACTTC.